The next 25 T cell receptor beta chains were all read from a single sample in a study of CD8 T cells in Susac syndrome. Random hexamers were used to reverse transcribe the RNA input (roughly 0.5 to 1 ug). TCRdb reprocessed the immunoSEQ multiplex PCR reads with MiXCR, giving one entry per CDR3 protein. This table has 80,000 or so distinct CDR3 sequences, around 96% appearing once. Sequencing used CD8+ T cells from PBMCs. Receptor source: a human donor with Susac syndrome.

The chain employs TRBV4-3 and TRBJ2-1; D gene uncertain. V gave up 5 bases and J gave up 2 bases, with 19 bases separating them. In germline, CDR1 is LGHNA, CDR2 YSLEER. The CDR3 has 17 residues. CDR3 DNA sequence: TGCGCCAGCAGCGACCCCCCACCCTGCGATCCCTACAATGAGCAGTTCTTC. Protein product: CASSDPPPCDPYNEQFF.

This clonotype was detected once. A junction end diverges from the germline sequence, so it may reflect a read error. The chain joins TRBV4-2 to TRBJ2-6; TRBD2 might be the D (6 bases). Germline V gene sequence: CDR1 LGHNA, CDR2 YNFKEQ. This CDR3 region has 16 residues. CDR3 in amino acids: CASSQDGDSGANALTF. DNA of the CDR3: TGTGCCAGCAGCCAAGATGGGGACTCTGGGGCCAACGCCCTGACTTTC.

This clonotype was recorded only once. This sequence joins TRBV29-1 and TRBJ1-2, with TRBD1 as a possible D gene (5 bases). Germline V gives CDR1 SQVTM, CDR2 ANQGSEA. V shed 3 bases and J shed 4 bases, with 15 bases lying between them. CDR3 length: 14 amino acids. In DNA form, the CDR3 reads TGCAGCGTTGAGACAGACCACCCGTTCTATGGCTACACCTTC. This encodes CSVETDHPFYGYTF. Based on the CDR3 plus reference TRBV29-1 and TRBJ1-2, the full variable domain is SAVISQKPSRDICQRGTSLTIQCQVDSQVTMMFWYRQQPGQSLTLIATANQGSEATYESGFVIDKFPISRPNLTFSTLTVSNMSPEDSSIYLCSVETDHPFYGYTFGSGTRLTVV.

J is TRBJ2-3 and V is TRBV7-9; D possibly matches TRBD1 or TRBD2 (5 bases each). V was pared by 4 bases and J by 2 bases, with 19 bases between. Germline CDR1 is SEHNR and CDR2 is FQNEAQ (reference sequence). The CDR3 is 17 amino acids. The CDR3 reads CASSWEIGRALTDTQYF. The CDR3 DNA reads as TGTGCCAGCAGCTGGGAGATCGGCAGGGCCCTCACAGATACGCAGTATTTT.

The chain carries TRBV19 and TRBJ2-1; 9 positions match TRBD1. The V gene end was trimmed by 4 bases and the J gene end by 15 bases; junction bases not matched to a gene: 7. The CDR3 extends over 12 amino acids. Germline lookup yields CDR1 LNHDA and CDR2 SQIVND (reference sequence). The CDR3 reads CASSNWDREAFF. CDR3 nucleotides: TGTGCCAGTAGTAACTGGGACAGGGAGGCGTTCTTC.

There are a few counts of this clonotype. V usage is TRBV9 and J usage is TRBJ1-1; the D is unclear. The CDR3 contains 12 residues. The germline V gene encodes CDR1 SGDLS and CDR2 YYNGEE. V lost 4 bases, J lost 5 bases, and 9 bases lay in between. The CDR3 is CASSLEGTEAFF. CDR3 nucleotide sequence: TGTGCCAGCAGCCTAGAGGGAACTGAAGCTTTCTTT.

V usage is TRBV2 and J usage is TRBJ2-3; TRBD1 matches 9 bases. CDR1 and CDR2 (germline): SNHLY, FYNNEI. This CDR3 has 16 amino acids. After removal of 7 bases from V and 5 bases from J, the junction contained 13 bases not matched to a gene. The CDR3 here is CASTEDPGTGRDTQYF. Written as DNA, the CDR3 is TGTGCCAGCACCGAAGACCCCGGGACAGGGAGAGATACGCAGTATTTT.

The chain recombines TRBV4-1 with TRBJ2-1; D may correspond to TRBD1 or TRBD2 (5 bases each). Trimming shortened V by 4 bases and J by 4 bases, and 11 bases separated the two germline ends. This CDR3 has 14 residues. The germline V gene encodes CDR1 MGHRA and CDR2 YSYEKL. Here the CDR3 DNA reads TGCGCCAGCAGCCTCGGGACGGCATACAATGAGCAGTTCTTC. The encoded protein is CASSLGTAYNEQFF.

Written as DNA, the CDR3 is TGCGCCAGCAGTCAGGAGGCAGGCTACACCTTC. It specifies CASSQEAGYTF. J is TRBJ1-2 and V is TRBV23-1; D not certain. TRBV23-1 is an ORF, and what it does is uncertain. Trimming removed 3 bases at V and 8 bases at J, with 7 bases between. The CDR3 sequence is 11 residues long.

CDR3 bases: TGTGCCAGCAGCGGGGACAGGGGTTACGAGCAGTACTTC. Protein: CASSGDRGYEQYF. J is TRBJ2-7 and V is TRBV9; 10 bases match TRBD1. The CDR3 runs 13 residues. Germline V CDR1 and CDR2: SGDLS, YYNGEE. The junction had 1 base not matched to a gene; V was cut back by 3 bases and J by 4 bases.

The chain combines TRBV5-4 with TRBJ2-7, with 8 bases fitting TRBD2. The CDR3 contains 14 residues. Germline V gene sequence: CDR1 SGHNT, CDR2 YYREEE (reference sequence). The V and J ends lost 2 bases and 0 bases, in that order; junction bases with no gene match: 1. CDR3 loop: CASSFGGGSYEQYV. CDR3 coding DNA: TGTGCCAGCAGCTTCGGGGGGGGCTCCTACGAGCAGTACGTC.

This chain links TRBV20-1 with TRBJ1-2; a possible D gene is TRBD1 (6 bases). The length of the CDR3 is 13 residues. Trimming stripped 5 bases from V and 5 bases from J, with 15 bases between. Germline values: CDR1 DFQATT, CDR2 SNEGSKA (reference sequence). CDR3 protein: CSAFQDRPYGYTF. In DNA form, the CDR3 reads TGCAGTGCTTTCCAAGACAGGCCGTATGGCTACACCTTC.

This clonotype has just one count. This chain uses TRBV7-9 with TRBJ2-1, with D possibly matching TRBD1 (7 bases). Looked up from germline, CDR1 is SEHNR and CDR2 is FQNEAQ (reference sequence). The V end was cut by 2 bases, the J end by 4 bases, with 15 bases between. There are 16 residues in the CDR3. The CDR3, as DNA: TGTGCCAGCAGCTTATTCCCCCAGGGGGGATACAATGAGCAGTTCTTC. This encodes CASSLFPQGGYNEQFF.

The gene calls are TRBV20-1 and TRBJ2-7, with D maybe TRBD2 (6 bases). Trimming shortened V by 3 bases and J by 3 bases, and 12 bases separated the two germline ends. This CDR3 contains 13 residues. CDR1 is DFQATT and CDR2 is SNEGSKA in the germline V gene (reference sequence). The CDR3 sequence: CSARSSDFYEQYF. The CDR3, as DNA: TGCAGTGCTAGGTCTAGCGATTTCTACGAGCAGTACTTC.

This rearrangement joins TRBV6-5 to TRBJ1-1; the D is unclear. Germline V gives CDR1 MNHEY, CDR2 SVGAGI. This CDR3 contains 13 residues. Trimming removed 2 bases from V and 8 bases from J, with 12 bases in between. In nucleotides, the CDR3 is TGTGCCAGCAGTTACCAACTTGCGAACGAAGCTTTCTTT. Protein product: CASSYQLANEAFF.

The chain carries TRBV20-1 and TRBJ2-1, with D perhaps matching TRBD2 (6 bases). V was trimmed by 2 bases and J by 0 bases, leaving 8 bases between them. This CDR3 spans 14 amino acids. The germline gives CDR1 DFQATT, CDR2 SNEGSKA (reference sequence). CDR3 in DNA: TGCAGTGCTAGAAACGGGAGCTCCTACAATGAGCAGTTCTTC. Translated: CSARNGSSYNEQFF.

This clonotype came up once. The chain is built from TRBV29-1 and TRBJ2-2; no definite D call. The CDR3 has 13 residues. Germline CDR1 SQVTM, CDR2 ANQGSEA. The V end lost 1 base, the J end lost 4 bases, and 7 bases lay between the germline ends. The CDR3 DNA sequence: TGCAGCGTTGAAGGAGTCGGCACCGGGGAGCTGTTTTTT. Residues: CSVEGVGTGELFF.

This chain uses TRBV29-1 with TRBJ2-7; unclear D gene. The CDR3 extends over 12 amino acids. From germline, CDR1 is SQVTM and CDR2 ANQGSEA. With 6 bases removed from V and 2 bases from J, the gap between germline ends came to 11 bases. The CDR3 here is CSVMIDPYEQYF. The CDR3 DNA follows: TGCAGCGTGATGATCGACCCCTACGAGCAGTACTTC.

V and J are TRBV20-1 and TRBJ2-1, with D possibly matching TRBD2 (5 bases). V lost 8 bases and J lost 3, with 17 bases in between. The CDR3 sequence is 14 residues long. Germline CDR1 reads DFQATT; CDR2 reads SNEGSKA (reference sequence). The CDR3 protein is CSPSIASVYNEQFF. As DNA, the CDR3 is TGCAGTCCATCAATAGCGTCCGTCTACAATGAGCAGTTCTTC.

V usage is TRBV10-2 and J usage is TRBJ1-2; no reliable D call. The germline gives CDR1 WSHSY, CDR2 SAAADI. The CDR3 extends over 13 amino acids. V dropped 3 bases and J dropped 4 bases, with 9 bases sitting between them. CDR3 nucleotides: TGCGCCAGCAGTGACGGTACGGGCTATGGCTACACCTTC. It encodes CASSDGTGYGYTF.

Worth noting for this clonotype: Sequence at one end of the junction differs from germline and may be a read error. The chain joins TRBV20-1 to TRBJ1-1, with 8 bases identical to TRBD1. Germline CDR1 reads DFQATT; CDR2 reads SNEGSKA (reference sequence). This CDR3 has 15 amino acids. CDR3 bases: TGCAGCGCTAGAGGTGTTGGACAGGGCTTCTCGGAAGCTTTCTTT. Amino acid sequence: CSARGVGQGFSEAFF.

The chain couples TRBV18 to TRBJ2-5; the D gene could be TRBD1 or TRBD2 (5 bases each). The V end lost 3 bases, the J end lost 5 bases, and 10 bases lay between the germline ends. The V gene's germline CDR1 is KGHSH and CDR2 LQKENI. This CDR3 has 13 amino acids. The CDR3 loop is CASSPRREETQYF. CDR3 in DNA: TGTGCCAGCTCACCGCGCAGGGAGGAGACCCAGTACTTC.

The rearrangement links TRBV20-1 to TRBJ2-1, with D tentatively TRBD1 (5 bases). In germline, CDR1 is DFQATT, CDR2 SNEGSKA (reference sequence). The ends were cut back, 6 bases at V and 8 bases at J, with 17 bases in the middle. The length of the CDR3 is 13 residues. The CDR3 here is CSAQGWRPDEQFF. Written as DNA, the CDR3 is TGCAGTGCCCAGGGATGGCGACCTGATGAGCAGTTCTTC.

V gene TRBV20-1 combines with J gene TRBJ2-5; 9 bases agree with TRBD1. Trimming removed 2 bases from V and 11 bases from J; junction bases left unmatched: 6. There are 12 residues in the CDR3. Germline V gene lookup returns CDR1 DFQATT and CDR2 SNEGSKA (reference sequence). Here the CDR3 DNA reads TGCAGTGCTAGATTATCCGGGACAGGGCAGTACTTC. The encoded protein is CSARLSGTGQYF.

The chain carries TRBV5-6 and TRBJ2-5, with D uncertain. Germline CDR1 and CDR2: SGHDT and YYEEEE. The ends were cut back, 6 bases at V and 7 bases at J, with 16 bases in the middle. The length of the CDR3 is 13 residues. CDR3 loop: CASNWSRKRTQYF. DNA for the CDR3: TGTGCCAGCAATTGGAGCCGCAAGAGGACCCAGTACTTC.